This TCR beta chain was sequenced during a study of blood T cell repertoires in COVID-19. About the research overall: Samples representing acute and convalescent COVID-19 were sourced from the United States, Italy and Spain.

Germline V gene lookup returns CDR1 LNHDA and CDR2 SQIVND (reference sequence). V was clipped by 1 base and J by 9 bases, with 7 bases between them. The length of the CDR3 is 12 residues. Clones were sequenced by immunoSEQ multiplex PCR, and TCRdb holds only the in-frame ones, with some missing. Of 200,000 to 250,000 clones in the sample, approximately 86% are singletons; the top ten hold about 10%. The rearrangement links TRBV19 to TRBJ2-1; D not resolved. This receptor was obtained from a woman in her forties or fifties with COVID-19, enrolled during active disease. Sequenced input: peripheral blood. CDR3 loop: CASSIGISEQFF. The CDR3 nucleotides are TGTGCCAGTAGTATAGGCATCAGTGAGCAGTTCTTC.